The 4 T cell receptor beta chains reported below all come from one sample, sequenced in a study of beta chain features in type 1 diabetes (dated by TCRdb to 2016 to 2019). Study-wide conclusions, independent of this receptor: In all four CD4+ subsets, TCRB CDR3 length was moderately but significantly shorter in type 1 diabetes patients.

Preparation of the library involved the immunoSEQ multiplex PCR assay. The entire amount of isolated RNA was reverse transcribed using the High Capacity cDNA Reverse Transcription Kit, so the sequenced TCRB transcripts were expressed ones. TCRdb limited this immuneACCESS table to in-frame rearrangements with V and J called. A share of clones is missing; checked studies link under half to unresolved V genes, and the rest is unexplained. The sample table lists around 250,000 clones, over 11% of them with a count of one. The ten largest account for 0.015% to 0.02% of the sample. These receptors have no identified antigens. Source material: naive CD4+ T cells from blood. The sample's cell subset or site label, decoded: true naive CD4+ T cells. These TCRs come from a young man with type 1 diabetes.

The chain joins TRBV2 to TRBJ1-1; 8 bases line up with TRBD1. J was trimmed by 4 bases and V by 7 bases; bases with no gene match: 14. Germline loops: CDR1 SNHLY, CDR2 FYNNEI. The CDR3 runs 16 residues. The CDR3 loop is CASTRTGPRGSTEAFF. The CDR3 DNA follows: TGTGCCAGCACCCGGACAGGGCCGCGTGGTAGCACTGAAGCTTTCTTT.

The rearrangement uses TRBV7-2 and TRBJ2-1; 9 bases map to TRBD1. The CDR3 covers 13 residues. The germline gives CDR1 SGHTA, CDR2 FQGNSA. Trimming removed 4 bases from V and 10 bases from J; junction bases left unmatched: 5. As DNA, the CDR3 is TGTGCCAGCAGCTCACAGGGGGCAGAGGAGCAGTTCTTC. It yields the protein CASSSQGAEEQFF.

This clone was counted a few times. V usage is TRBV9 and J usage is TRBJ1-2, with 7 bases matching TRBD1. This CDR3 has 14 residues. V was pared by 3 bases and J by 5 bases, with 7 bases of the junction left unmatched. Per germline, CDR1 SGDLS and CDR2 YYNGEE. CDR3 amino acids: CASSGPGTVYGYTF. DNA for the CDR3: TGTGCCAGCAGCGGACCCGGGACAGTTTATGGCTACACCTTC. Using reference TRBV9 and TRBJ1-2 for the parts outside the CDR3, the full variable domain is DSGVTQTPKHLITATGQRVTLRCSPRSGDLSVYWYQQSLDQGLQFLIQYYNGEERAKGNILERFSAQQFPDLHSELNLSSLELGDSALYFCASSGPGTVYGYTFGSGTRLTVV.

This clone was seen more than once but under ten times. The chain joins TRBV7-2 to TRBJ2-7; D perhaps matches TRBD2 (6 bases). V was cut by 4 bases and J by 9 bases, with 19 bases left in between. There are 14 residues in the CDR3. CDR1 is SGHTA and CDR2 is FQGNSA in the germline V gene. CDR3 region: CASSSNRREIVQYF. The CDR3 DNA follows: TGTGCCAGCAGCTCTAACCGACGGGAGATCGTGCAGTACTTC.